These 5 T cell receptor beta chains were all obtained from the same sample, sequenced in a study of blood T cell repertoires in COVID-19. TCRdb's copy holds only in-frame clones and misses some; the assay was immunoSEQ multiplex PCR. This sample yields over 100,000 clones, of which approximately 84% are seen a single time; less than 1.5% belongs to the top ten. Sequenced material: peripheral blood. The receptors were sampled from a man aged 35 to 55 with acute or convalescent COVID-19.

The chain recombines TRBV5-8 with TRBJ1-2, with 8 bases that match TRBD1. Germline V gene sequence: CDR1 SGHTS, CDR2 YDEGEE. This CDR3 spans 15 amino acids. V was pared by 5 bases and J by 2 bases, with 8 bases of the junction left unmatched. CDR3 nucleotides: TGTGCCAGCAGGGAAACGACAGGGGTCAACTATGGCTACACCTTC. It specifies CASRETTGVNYGYTF.

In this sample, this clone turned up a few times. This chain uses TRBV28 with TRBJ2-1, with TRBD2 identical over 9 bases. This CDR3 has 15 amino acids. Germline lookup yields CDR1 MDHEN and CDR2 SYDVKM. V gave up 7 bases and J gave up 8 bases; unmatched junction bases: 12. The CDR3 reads CASTHAASGTHEQFF. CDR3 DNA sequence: TGTGCCAGCACCCACGCGGCTAGCGGGACGCATGAGCAGTTCTTC.

The CDR3 nucleotides are TGTGCCAGCCGTCTACAGGGGACAGATACGCAGTATTTT. Translating gives CASRLQGTDTQYF. The chain uses TRBV2 and TRBJ2-3, with 7 bases lining up with TRBD1. CDR3 size: 13 residues. Germline CDR1 and CDR2: SNHLY and FYNNEI. With V trimmed by 8 bases and J by 3 bases, 5 bases remained unmatched. Variable domain in full (rest from reference TRBV2 and TRBJ2-3): EPEVTQTPSHQVTQMGQEVILRCVPISNHLYFYWYRQILGQKVEFLVSFYNNEISEKSEIFDDQFSVERPDGSNFTLKIRSTKLEDSAMYFCASRLQGTDTQYFGPGTRLTVL.

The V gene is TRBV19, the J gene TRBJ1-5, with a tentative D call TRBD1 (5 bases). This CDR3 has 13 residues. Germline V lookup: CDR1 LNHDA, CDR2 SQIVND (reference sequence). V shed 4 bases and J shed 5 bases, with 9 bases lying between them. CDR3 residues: CASSKDTYQPQHF. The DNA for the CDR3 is TGTGCCAGTAGTAAGGACACCTATCAGCCCCAGCATTTT.

The CDR3 here is CASTPRGLAGRTGELFF. The CDR3 nucleotides read TGTGCCAGCACTCCCCGTGGACTAGCGGGCCGGACCGGGGAGCTGTTTTTT. The V gene is TRBV27, the J gene TRBJ2-2, with 11 bases matching TRBD2. Germline V gene data show CDR1 as MNHEY and CDR2 as SMNVEV (reference sequence). This CDR3 spans 17 amino acids. The trim removed 7 bases at V and 5 bases at J, leaving 12 bases unmatched.